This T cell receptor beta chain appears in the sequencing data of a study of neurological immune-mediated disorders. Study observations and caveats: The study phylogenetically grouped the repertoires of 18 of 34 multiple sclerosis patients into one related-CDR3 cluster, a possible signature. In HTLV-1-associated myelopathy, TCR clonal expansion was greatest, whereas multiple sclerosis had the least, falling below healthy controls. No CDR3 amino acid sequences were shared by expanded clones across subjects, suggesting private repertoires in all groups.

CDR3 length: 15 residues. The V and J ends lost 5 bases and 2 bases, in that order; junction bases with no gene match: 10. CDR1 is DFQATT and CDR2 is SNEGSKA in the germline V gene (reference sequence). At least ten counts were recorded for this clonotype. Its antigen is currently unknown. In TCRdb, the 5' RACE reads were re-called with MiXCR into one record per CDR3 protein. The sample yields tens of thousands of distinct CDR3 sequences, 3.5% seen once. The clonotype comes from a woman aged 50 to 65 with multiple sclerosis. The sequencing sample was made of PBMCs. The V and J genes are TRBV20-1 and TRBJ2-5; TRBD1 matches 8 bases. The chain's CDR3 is CSALLPGQGQETQYF. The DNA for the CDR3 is TGCAGTGCTCTATTACCTGGACAGGGTCAAGAGACCCAGTACTTC.